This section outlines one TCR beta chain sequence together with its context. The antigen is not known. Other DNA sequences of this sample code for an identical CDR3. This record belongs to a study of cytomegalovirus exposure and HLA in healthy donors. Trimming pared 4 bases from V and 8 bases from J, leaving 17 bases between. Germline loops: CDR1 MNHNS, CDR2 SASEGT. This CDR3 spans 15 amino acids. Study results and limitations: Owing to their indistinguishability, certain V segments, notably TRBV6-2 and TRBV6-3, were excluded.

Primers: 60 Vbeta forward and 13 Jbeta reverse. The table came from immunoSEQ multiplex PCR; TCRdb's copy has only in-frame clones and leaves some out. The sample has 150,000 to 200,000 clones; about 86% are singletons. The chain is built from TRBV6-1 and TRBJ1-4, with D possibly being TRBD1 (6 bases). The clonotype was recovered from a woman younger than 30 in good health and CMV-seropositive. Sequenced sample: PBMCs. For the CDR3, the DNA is TGTGCCAGCAGTGTACAGGGATGGGCAGGAGAAAAACTGTTTTTT. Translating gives CASSVQGWAGEKLFF.